Listed below are T cell receptor beta chains from one sample, sequenced in a study of T cell changes during pregnancy in multiple sclerosis. Sequencing used immunoSEQ multiplex PCR; TCRdb keeps in-frame clones, though not all of them. The sample consists of tens of thousands of clones, 75% to 95% of them appearing once. Sequencing used CD8+ T cells from peripheral blood mononuclear cells, obtained before pregnancy. These receptors were collected from a female donor with multiple sclerosis, enrolled in a pregnancy study. Both conserved end residues are part of each CDR3. The D gene is left open where the match is weak. Clone sizes are given selectively: once, few, many, or a class where the clone is expanded.

len: 15
abundance: -
j_gene: TRBJ1-1
v_gene: TRBV19
d_gene: -
CDR3aa: CASSIDQGTSTEAFF
CDR3nt: TGTGCCAGTAGTATCGACCAGGGGACGAGCACTGAAGCTTTCTTT

len: 17
abundance: -
j_gene: TRBJ2-5
v_gene: TRBV5-4
d_gene: TRBD2
CDR3aa: CASSLVGSGIAFETQYF
CDR3nt: TGTGCCAGCAGCTTGGTTGGTAGCGGGATAGCTTTCGAGACCCAGTACTTC

len: 13
abundance: -
j_gene: TRBJ2-7
v_gene: TRBV27
d_gene: -
CDR3aa: CASSPTQNYEQYF
CDR3nt: TGTGCCAGCTCTCCCACCCAGAACTACGAGCAGTACTTC

len: 15
abundance: -
j_gene: TRBJ2-3
v_gene: TRBV6-4
d_gene: TRBD2
CDR3aa: CASSLQAGGTDTQYF
CDR3nt: TGTGCCAGCAGTCTTCAAGCGGGAGGCACAGATACGCAGTATTTT

len: 15
abundance: -
j_gene: TRBJ2-7
v_gene: TRBV4-3
d_gene: TRBD2
CDR3aa: CASSQDRGDIDEQYF
CDR3nt: TGCGCCAGCAGCCAAGATCGGGGGGATATTGACGAGCAGTACTTC

len: 13
abundance: few
j_gene: TRBJ1-1
v_gene: TRBV27
d_gene: -
CDR3aa: CASSFQMNTEAFF
CDR3nt: TGTGCCAGCAGTTTTCAAATGAACACTGAAGCTTTCTTT

len: 14
abundance: -
j_gene: TRBJ2-7
v_gene: TRBV12-2
d_gene: -
CDR3aa: CASRRRDRERPTYF
CDR3nt: TGTGCAAGTCGCCGCCGGGACAGGGAAAGGCCGACGTACTTC

len: 14
abundance: -
j_gene: TRBJ2-1
v_gene: TRBV5-1
d_gene: TRBD1
CDR3aa: CASSPDRGIDEQFF
CDR3nt: TGCGCCAGCAGCCCGGACAGGGGAATCGATGAGCAGTTCTTC

len: 18
abundance: -
j_gene: TRBJ2-1
v_gene: TRBV6-4
d_gene: -
CDR3aa: CASSDSIDLAGSYNEQFF
CDR3nt: TGTGCCAGCAGTGACTCAATCGACTTGGCGGGCTCCTACAATGAGCAGTTCTTC

len: 16
abundance: -
j_gene: TRBJ2-7
v_gene: TRBV7-9
d_gene: -
CDR3aa: CASSSRTGELVLEQYF
CDR3nt: TGTGCCAGCAGCTCCAGGACGGGGGAACTAGTATTGGAGCAGTACTTC

len: 14
abundance: -
j_gene: TRBJ2-7
v_gene: TRBV19
d_gene: TRBD2
CDR3aa: CASSISAGADEQYF
CDR3nt: TGTGCCAGTAGTATATCAGCGGGAGCAGACGAGCAGTACTTC

len: 15
abundance: -
j_gene: TRBJ2-1
v_gene: TRBV7-2
d_gene: TRBD2
CDR3aa: CASSLGWGGNNEQFF
CDR3nt: TGTGCCAGCAGCTTAGGTTGGGGGGGGAACAATGAGCAGTTCTTC

len: 15
abundance: -
j_gene: TRBJ2-7
v_gene: TRBV7-7
d_gene: TRBD1
CDR3aa: CASRLTGGNSYEQYF
CDR3nt: TGTGCTAGCAGACTAACAGGGGGCAACTCCTACGAGCAGTACTTC

len: 13
abundance: -
j_gene: TRBJ2-4
v_gene: TRBV4-3
d_gene: -
CDR3aa: CASSQEAFDIQYF
CDR3nt: TGCGCCAGCAGCCAAGAGGCCTTTGACATTCAGTACTTC

len: 15
abundance: -
j_gene: TRBJ2-3
v_gene: TRBV6-1
d_gene: -
CDR3aa: CASRAFSSAGDTQYF
CDR3nt: TGTGCCAGCAGAGCCTTTTCTAGCGCGGGGGATACGCAGTATTTT

len: 15
abundance: -
j_gene: TRBJ2-7
v_gene: TRBV4-3
d_gene: TRBD1
CDR3aa: CASSQERGQGYEQYF
CDR3nt: TGCGCCAGCAGCCAAGAACGTGGACAGGGGTACGAGCAGTACTTC

len: 15
abundance: -
j_gene: TRBJ2-5
v_gene: TRBV13
d_gene: TRBD2
CDR3aa: CASSLSAGGQETQYF
CDR3nt: TGTGCCAGCAGCTTATCGGCGGGAGGGCAAGAGACCCAGTACTTC

len: 14
abundance: -
j_gene: TRBJ2-1
v_gene: TRBV29-1
d_gene: -
CDR3aa: CSVEGEVLNNEQFF
CDR3nt: TGCAGCGTTGAAGGGGAGGTTCTAAACAATGAGCAGTTCTTC

len: 15
abundance: -
j_gene: TRBJ1-1
v_gene: TRBV16
d_gene: TRBD1
CDR3aa: CASSHTGTGATEAFF
CDR3nt: TGTGCCAGCAGCCATACCGGGACAGGGGCTACTGAAGCTTTCTTT

len: 12
abundance: -
j_gene: TRBJ2-7
v_gene: TRBV27
d_gene: TRBD2
CDR3aa: CASRGGSYEQYF
CDR3nt: TGTGCCAGCAGGGGAGGGTCCTACGAGCAGTACTTC

len: 15
abundance: -
j_gene: TRBJ2-2
v_gene: TRBV30
d_gene: TRBD2
CDR3aa: CAWPLRAGDTGELFF
CDR3nt: TGTGCCTGGCCCCTCCGAGCGGGAGACACCGGGGAGCTGTTTTTT

len: 13
abundance: -
j_gene: TRBJ1-2
v_gene: TRBV10-2
d_gene: -
CDR3aa: CASRAQADDGYTF
CDR3nt: TGCGCCAGCCGAGCACAGGCGGACGATGGCTACACCTTC

len: 15
abundance: once
j_gene: TRBJ2-7
v_gene: TRBV5-4
d_gene: -
CDR3aa: CASSWGRGGGDEQYF
CDR3nt: TGTGCCAGCAGCTGGGGTAGGGGGGGCGGCGACGAGCAGTACTTC

len: 15
abundance: -
j_gene: TRBJ2-5
v_gene: TRBV9
d_gene: -
CDR3aa: CASSVRGRDWETQYF
CDR3nt: TGTGCCAGCAGCGTAAGAGGGAGAGACTGGGAGACCCAGTACTTC

len: 14
abundance: -
j_gene: TRBJ1-2
v_gene: TRBV10-3
d_gene: TRBD1
CDR3aa: CATWTGTVDYGYTF
CDR3nt: TGTGCCACTTGGACCGGGACAGTTGACTATGGCTACACCTTC

len: 12
abundance: medium-sized
j_gene: TRBJ1-2
v_gene: TRBV19
d_gene: TRBD1
CDR3aa: CASRTGTYGYTF
CDR3nt: TGTGCCAGCCGGACAGGGACCTACGGCTACACCTTC

len: 15
abundance: -
j_gene: TRBJ2-1
v_gene: TRBV6-4
d_gene: -
CDR3aa: CASSVDSGAYNEQFF
CDR3nt: TGTGCCAGCAGTGTGGACAGCGGAGCTTACAATGAGCAGTTCTTC

len: 13
abundance: -
j_gene: TRBJ2-7
v_gene: TRBV5-6
d_gene: -
CDR3aa: CASSLGQIYEQYF
CDR3nt: TGTGCCAGCAGCTTGGGACAGATCTACGAGCAGTACTTC

len: 14
abundance: once
j_gene: TRBJ1-2
v_gene: TRBV5-1
d_gene: -
CDR3aa: CASSFGQTNYGYTF
CDR3nt: TGCGCCAGCAGCTTCGGACAGACTAACTATGGCTACACCTTC

len: 16
abundance: -
j_gene: TRBJ2-3
v_gene: TRBV27
d_gene: -
CDR3aa: CASSAQLEDNTDTQYF
CDR3nt: TGTGCCAGCAGTGCTCAACTAGAAGACAACACAGATACGCAGTATTTT

len: 17
abundance: -
j_gene: TRBJ2-7
v_gene: TRBV28
d_gene: TRBD2
CDR3aa: CASRPIIVAGGDYEQYF
CDR3nt: TGTGCCAGCAGGCCTATTATCGTAGCGGGAGGGGACTACGAGCAGTACTTC

len: 15
abundance: -
j_gene: TRBJ2-4
v_gene: TRBV4-3
d_gene: TRBD1
CDR3aa: CASSQDRQGGNIQYF
CDR3nt: TGCGCCAGCAGCCAAGACAGACAGGGGGGAAACATTCAGTACTTC

len: 16
abundance: -
j_gene: TRBJ2-5
v_gene: TRBV11-3
d_gene: -
CDR3aa: CASSLSPAGIKETQYF
CDR3nt: TGTGCCAGCAGCTTAAGTCCCGCAGGAATAAAAGAGACCCAGTACTTC

len: 15
abundance: -
j_gene: TRBJ2-3
v_gene: TRBV4-1
d_gene: -
CDR3aa: CASSQESRFSDTQYF
CDR3nt: TGCGCCAGCAGCCAAGAATCGCGGTTCTCAGATACGCAGTATTTT

len: 11
abundance: -
j_gene: TRBJ2-7
v_gene: TRBV29-1
d_gene: -
CDR3aa: CSVVYENEQYF
CDR3nt: TGCAGCGTTGTTTATGAGAACGAGCAGTACTTC

len: 14
abundance: -
j_gene: TRBJ2-1
v_gene: TRBV7-9
d_gene: TRBD2
CDR3aa: CASSAPTSGNEQFF
CDR3nt: TGTGCCAGCAGCGCCCCTACTAGCGGCAATGAGCAGTTCTTC

len: 17
abundance: -
j_gene: TRBJ2-1
v_gene: TRBV9
d_gene: TRBD2
CDR3aa: CASSLWGGTSGIHEQFF
CDR3nt: TGTGCCAGCAGTTTATGGGGAGGGACTAGCGGGATTCATGAGCAGTTCTTC

len: 11
abundance: -
j_gene: TRBJ2-1
v_gene: TRBV9
d_gene: TRBD2
CDR3aa: CASTGGDEQFF
CDR3nt: TGTGCCAGCACGGGGGGGGATGAGCAGTTCTTC

len: 16
abundance: -
j_gene: TRBJ1-3
v_gene: TRBV5-4
d_gene: TRBD1
CDR3aa: CASSGTETGGVNTIYF
CDR3nt: TGTGCCAGCAGCGGGACCGAGACAGGGGGTGTTAACACCATATATTTT

len: 18
abundance: -
j_gene: TRBJ1-1
v_gene: TRBV27
d_gene: -
CDR3aa: CASTNRGGTKTANTEAFF
CDR3nt: TGTGCCAGCACTAACCGGGGAGGGACAAAGACGGCGAACACTGAAGCTTTCTTT

len: 14
abundance: -
j_gene: TRBJ2-5
v_gene: TRBV5-6
d_gene: TRBD2
CDR3aa: CASSSRGGWETQYF
CDR3nt: TGTGCCAGCAGCTCCCGGGGGGGGTGGGAGACCCAGTACTTC

len: 13
abundance: -
j_gene: TRBJ1-1
v_gene: TRBV27
d_gene: -
CDR3aa: CASSLGGVTEAFF
CDR3nt: TGTGCCAGCAGTTTAGGCGGGGTAACTGAAGCTTTCTTT

len: 12
abundance: once
j_gene: TRBJ2-7
v_gene: TRBV14
d_gene: -
CDR3aa: CASSLPALEQYF
CDR3nt: TGTGCCAGCAGCCTCCCCGCGCTCGAGCAGTACTTC

len: 13
abundance: -
j_gene: TRBJ2-7
v_gene: TRBV7-7
d_gene: TRBD1
CDR3aa: CASSLRQGDEQYF
CDR3nt: TGTGCTAGCAGCCTTCGACAGGGCGACGAGCAGTACTTC

len: 15
abundance: -
j_gene: TRBJ2-5
v_gene: TRBV27
d_gene: TRBD2
CDR3aa: CASSLSTSGRETQYF
CDR3nt: TGTGCCAGCAGTTTATCGACTAGCGGGAGAGAGACCCAGTACTTC

len: 15
abundance: -
j_gene: TRBJ2-5
v_gene: TRBV28
d_gene: -
CDR3aa: CASSLYEGLGETQYF
CDR3nt: TGTGCCAGCAGTTTATATGAGGGTCTGGGAGAGACCCAGTACTTC

len: 15
abundance: -
j_gene: TRBJ1-3
v_gene: TRBV19
d_gene: -
CDR3aa: CASHPYSRQGNTIYF
CDR3nt: TGTGCCAGCCACCCTTATTCCCGACAGGGAAACACCATATATTTT

len: 12
abundance: -
j_gene: TRBJ2-7
v_gene: TRBV4-2
d_gene: -
CDR3aa: CASSPGGGGQYF
CDR3nt: TGTGCCAGCAGCCCCGGCGGCGGTGGGCAGTACTTC

len: 16
abundance: -
j_gene: TRBJ2-1
v_gene: TRBV15
d_gene: TRBD2
CDR3aa: CATSPSGGGSYNEQFF
CDR3nt: TGTGCCACCAGCCCTAGTGGCGGGGGCTCCTACAATGAGCAGTTCTTC

len: 13
abundance: -
j_gene: TRBJ2-7
v_gene: TRBV14
d_gene: -
CDR3aa: CASSQDSFYEQYF
CDR3nt: TGTGCCAGCAGCCAAGACAGTTTCTACGAGCAGTACTTC

len: 17
abundance: -
j_gene: TRBJ2-5
v_gene: TRBV13
d_gene: TRBD1
CDR3aa: CASSLKSRDRVGQTQYF
CDR3nt: TGTGCCAGCAGCTTAAAGTCCCGGGACAGGGTTGGTCAGACCCAGTACTTC